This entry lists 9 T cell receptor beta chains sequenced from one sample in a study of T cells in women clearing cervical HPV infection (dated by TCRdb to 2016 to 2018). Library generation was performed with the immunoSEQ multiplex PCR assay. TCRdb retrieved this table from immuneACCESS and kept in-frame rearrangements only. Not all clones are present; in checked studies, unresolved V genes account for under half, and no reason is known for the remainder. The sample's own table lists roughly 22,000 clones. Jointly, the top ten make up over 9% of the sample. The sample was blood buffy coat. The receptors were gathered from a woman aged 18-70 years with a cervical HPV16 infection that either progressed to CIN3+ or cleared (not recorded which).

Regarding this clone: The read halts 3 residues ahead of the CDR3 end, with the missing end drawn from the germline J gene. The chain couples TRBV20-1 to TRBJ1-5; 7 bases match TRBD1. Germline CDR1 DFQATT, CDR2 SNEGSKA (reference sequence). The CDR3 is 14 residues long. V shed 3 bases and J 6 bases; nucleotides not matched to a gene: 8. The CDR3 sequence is CSASGATGLQPQHF. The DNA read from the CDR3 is TGCAGTGCTAGCGGGGCGACAGGGCTTCAGCCC.

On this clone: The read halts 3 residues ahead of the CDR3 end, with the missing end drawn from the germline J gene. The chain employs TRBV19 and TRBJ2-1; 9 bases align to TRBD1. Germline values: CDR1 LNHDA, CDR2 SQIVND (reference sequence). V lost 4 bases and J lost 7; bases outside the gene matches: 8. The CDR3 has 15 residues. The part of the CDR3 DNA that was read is TGTGCCAGTAGTAAAGCAGCGGACAGGGGTAATGAG. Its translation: CASSKAADRGNE. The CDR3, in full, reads CASSKAADRGNEQFF.

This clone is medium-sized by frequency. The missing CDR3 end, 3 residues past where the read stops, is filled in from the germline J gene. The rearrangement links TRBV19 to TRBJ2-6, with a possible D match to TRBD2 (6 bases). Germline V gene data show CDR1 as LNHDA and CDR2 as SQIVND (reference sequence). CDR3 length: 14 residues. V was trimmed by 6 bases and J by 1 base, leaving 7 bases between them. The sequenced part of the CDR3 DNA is TGTGCCAGTAGGGAGGGGTCTGGGGCCAACGTC. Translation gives CASREGSGANV. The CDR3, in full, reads CASREGSGANVLTF.

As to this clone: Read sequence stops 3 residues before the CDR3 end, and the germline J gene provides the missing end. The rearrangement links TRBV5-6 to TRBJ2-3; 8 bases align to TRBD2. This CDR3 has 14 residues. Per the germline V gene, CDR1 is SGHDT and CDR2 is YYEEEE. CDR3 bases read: TGTGCCAGCAGCTTGTTAGCGGGAAGAGAGACG. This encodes CASSLLAGRET. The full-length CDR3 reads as CASSLLAGRETQYF.

CDR3 protein: CASSTTGNTEAFF. CDR3 DNA (partial): TGTGCCAGCAGCACGACAGGGAACACTGAA. This chain links TRBV11-2 with TRBJ1-1; maybe TRBD1 (6 bases). The read finishes 3 residues shy of the CDR3 end, and the germline J gene is used to complete it. Germline loops: CDR1 SGHAT, CDR2 FQNNGV. V dropped 5 bases and J dropped 1 base, with 8 bases sitting between them. This CDR3 comprises 13 residues.

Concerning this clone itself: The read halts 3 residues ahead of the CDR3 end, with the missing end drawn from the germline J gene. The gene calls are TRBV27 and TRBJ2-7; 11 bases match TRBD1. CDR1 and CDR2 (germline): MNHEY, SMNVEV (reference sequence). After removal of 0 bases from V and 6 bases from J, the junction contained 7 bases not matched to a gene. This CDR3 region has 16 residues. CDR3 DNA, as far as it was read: TGTGCCAGCAGTTTATCTGGGACAGGGGGGGGGCTCGAG. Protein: CASSLSGTGGGLE. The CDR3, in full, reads CASSLSGTGGGLEQYF.

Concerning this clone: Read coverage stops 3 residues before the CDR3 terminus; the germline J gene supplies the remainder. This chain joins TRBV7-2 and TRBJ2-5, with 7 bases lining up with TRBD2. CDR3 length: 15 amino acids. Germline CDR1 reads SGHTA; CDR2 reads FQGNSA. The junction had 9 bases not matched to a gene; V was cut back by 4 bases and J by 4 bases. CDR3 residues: CASSSNQGGRETQYF. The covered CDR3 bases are TGTGCCAGCAGCTCGAACCAGGGAGGGCGAGAGACC.

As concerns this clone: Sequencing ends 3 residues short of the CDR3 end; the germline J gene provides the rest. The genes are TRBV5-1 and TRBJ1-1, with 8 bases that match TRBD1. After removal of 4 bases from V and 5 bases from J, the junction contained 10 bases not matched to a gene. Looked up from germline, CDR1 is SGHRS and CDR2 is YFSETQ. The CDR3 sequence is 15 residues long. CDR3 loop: CASSPSTGDVTEAFF. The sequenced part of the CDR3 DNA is TGCGCCAGCAGCCCATCGACAGGGGACGTGACTGAA. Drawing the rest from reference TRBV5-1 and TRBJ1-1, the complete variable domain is KAGVTQTPRYLIKTRGQQVTLSCSPISGHRSVSWYQQTPGQGLQFLFEYFSETQRNKGNFPGRFSGRQFSNSRSEMNVSTLELGDSALYLCASSPSTGDVTEAFFGQGTRLTVV.

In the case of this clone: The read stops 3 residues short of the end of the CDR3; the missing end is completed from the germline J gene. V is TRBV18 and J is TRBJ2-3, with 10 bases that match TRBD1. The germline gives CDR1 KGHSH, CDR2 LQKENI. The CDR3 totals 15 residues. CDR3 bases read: TGTGCCAGCTCTCGTCCTGGGACAGGGGAAGAGACG. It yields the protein CASSRPGTGEET. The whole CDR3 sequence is CASSRPGTGEETQYF.